The 16 T cell receptor beta chains presented below share a single source sample, sequenced in a study of CD8+CD57+ T cells in acquired aplastic anemia. Profiling of TCR beta VDJ combinations and CDR3 sequences used genomic DNA as template. Each CDR3 protein is one row after TCRdb ran MiXCR on the reads. The sample has about 160,000 distinct CDR3 sequences, about 70% seen once. In patients chosen for sequencing, flow cytometry had shown CD8+CD57+ cell expansion. The sequenced sample was sorted CD4+, CD8+, or CD8+CD57+ T cells (not recorded which) from PBMCs. The receptor source for this set is a human donor with aplastic anemia.

The chain employs TRBV2 and TRBJ1-1, with D uncertain. Germline values: CDR1 SNHLY, CDR2 FYNNEI. The CDR3 is 15 amino acids. V shed 7 bases and J shed 5 bases, with 20 bases lying between them. The CDR3 loop reads CASTPRTLVRTEAFF. CDR3 DNA: TGTGCCAGCACTCCACGGACCTTAGTAAGGACTGAAGCTTTCTTT.

This clonotype was recorded a few times. The rearrangement joins TRBV2 to TRBJ1-3, with a tentative D call TRBD1 (5 bases). V lost 6 bases to trimming and J lost 2 bases, with 17 bases between them. The CDR3 consists of 16 residues. Germline CDR1 reads SNHLY; CDR2 reads FYNNEI. CDR3 amino acids: CASRGPSGLTGNTIYF. CDR3 DNA sequence: TGTGCCAGCAGAGGTCCATCGGGACTGACTGGAAACACCATATATTTT.

The CDR3 DNA is TGCAGTGCTAGAATCTCACTGAACACTGAAGCTTTCTTT. This sequence encodes CSARISLNTEAFF. The J gene is TRBJ1-1, the V gene TRBV20-1; D ambiguous. CDR1 and CDR2 from the germline V gene are DFQATT and SNEGSKA (reference sequence). This CDR3 is 13 amino acids long. The V and J ends lost 2 bases and 0 bases respectively, with 7 bases between them.

The V gene is TRBV20-1, the J gene TRBJ2-7, with D maybe TRBD2 (6 bases). Germline V gives CDR1 DFQATT, CDR2 SNEGSKA (reference sequence). The CDR3 spans 16 residues. The V gene lost 6 bases and the J gene lost 3 bases, with 24 bases spanning the gap. CDR3 residues: CSAPGSGEEDHYEQYF. The CDR3 bases are TGCAGTGCCCCAGGGTCGGGAGAGGAGGACCACTACGAGCAGTACTTC.

J is TRBJ2-1 and V is TRBV15; the D is unclear. Deletions cut 0 bases from V and 11 bases from J, with 8 bases between. This CDR3 is built from 12 residues. Germline assignment: CDR1 LNHNV and CDR2 YYDKDF (reference sequence). CDR3 loop: CATSRDNQKQFF. The CDR3, as DNA: TGTGCCACCAGCAGAGATAACCAGAAGCAGTTCTTC.

The rearrangement links TRBV15 to TRBJ1-6; TRBD1 matches 9 bases. The CDR3 spans 16 residues. V lost 0 bases and J lost 7; bases outside the gene matches: 4. Germline V CDR1 and CDR2: LNHNV, YYDKDF (reference sequence). CDR3 DNA sequence: TGTGCCACCAGCAGAGATCTAACAGGGGGCAATTCACCCCTCCACTTT. This translates into CATSRDLTGGNSPLHF.

This clonotype appeared a few times. J is TRBJ2-7 and V is TRBV5-1; D may correspond to TRBD1 or TRBD2 (5 bases each). This CDR3 contains 12 residues. Trimming took off 4 bases at V and 10 bases at J, with 15 bases between the two ends. CDR1 and CDR2 (germline): SGHRS, YFSETQ. The CDR3 is CASSLSVGVQYF. The DNA of the CDR3 is TGCGCCAGCAGCCTATCGGTGGGGGTCCAGTACTTC.

The chain uses TRBV20-1 and TRBJ1-1; no reliable D call. The germline V and J ends were trimmed by 5 bases and 11 bases, with 12 bases remaining between them. The CDR3 is made up of 10 amino acids. CDR1 and CDR2 from the germline V gene are DFQATT and SNEGSKA (reference sequence). CDR3 sequence (DNA): TGCAGTGCTTCCTCGCCTCCGGCTTTCTTT. Translation gives CSASSPPAFF.

The chain employs TRBV20-1 and TRBJ2-1; unclear D gene. CDR3 size: 11 residues. Trimming stripped 0 bases from V and 8 bases from J, with 5 bases between. Germline assignment: CDR1 DFQATT and CDR2 SNEGSKA (reference sequence). The CDR3 region has the DNA TGCAGTGCTAGAGATGATTATGAGCAGTTCTTC. The encoded protein is CSARDDYEQFF.

This rearrangement joins TRBV2 to TRBJ1-2, with 7 bases fitting TRBD1. The CDR3 spans 13 residues. V shed 7 bases and J 5 bases; nucleotides not matched to a gene: 7. Per the germline V gene, CDR1 is SNHLY and CDR2 is FYNNEI. CDR3 loop: CASKGLQGYGYTF. The CDR3 DNA is TGTGCCAGCAAGGGGTTACAGGGGTATGGCTACACCTTC.

The rearrangement links TRBV6-1 to TRBJ2-3; TRBD1 agrees at 8 bases. The CDR3 totals 15 residues. Germline V gene sequence: CDR1 MNHNS, CDR2 SASEGT. Germline trimming cut 4 bases from V and 8 bases from J; bases unmatched to any gene: 11. Here the CDR3 DNA reads TGTGCCAGCAGTGTAGACAGGGGACGCTCACCTACGCAGTATTTT. It yields the protein CASSVDRGRSPTQYF.

This rearrangement joins TRBV20-1 to TRBJ2-5, with 7 bases matching TRBD2. This CDR3 comprises 15 residues. The germline gives CDR1 DFQATT, CDR2 SNEGSKA (reference sequence). The junction had 8 bases not matched to a gene; V was cut back by 0 bases and J by 4 bases. The CDR3 sequence: CSARDFRLASETQYF. CDR3 coding DNA: TGCAGTGCTAGAGATTTTAGACTAGCATCAGAGACCCAGTACTTC.

The V gene is TRBV2, the J gene TRBJ1-5; 7 nucleotides line up with TRBD1. Germline values: CDR1 SNHLY, CDR2 FYNNEI. V was clipped by 6 bases and J by 6 bases; unmatched bases: 5. The CDR3 extends over 13 amino acids. The CDR3 here is CASRDRSGQPQHF. As DNA, the CDR3 is TGTGCCAGCAGGGACAGGTCCGGTCAGCCCCAGCATTTT.

The CDR3 loop reads CSSRDRGQAFF. The CDR3 nucleotides read TGCAGTAGCCGGGACAGGGGGCAAGCTTTCTTT. The chain is built from TRBV20-1 and TRBJ1-1; 12 bases are a match to TRBD1. The CDR3 totals 11 residues. The junction had 4 bases not matched to a gene; V was cut back by 8 bases and J by 9 bases. Looked up from germline, CDR1 is DFQATT and CDR2 is SNEGSKA (reference sequence).

The V and J genes are TRBV10-3 and TRBJ2-3; TRBD2 agrees at 10 bases. Germline-derived CDR1 and CDR2 are ENHRY and SYGVKD. The CDR3 totals 15 residues. The J segment lost 6 bases and the V segment lost 7 bases, leaving 10 bases of the junction unmatched. CDR3 sequence: CAITEAGGQGDTQYF. The CDR3 DNA is TGTGCCATCACTGAAGCGGGGGGGCAGGGGGATACGCAGTATTTT.

The rearrangement uses TRBV20-1 and TRBJ1-5, with no clear D. Germline V gene lookup returns CDR1 DFQATT and CDR2 SNEGSKA (reference sequence). The CDR3 sequence is 13 residues long. Trimming took off 2 bases at V and 3 bases at J, with 8 bases between the two ends. In DNA, the CDR3 is TGCAGTGCTAGACCCGAAGCCAATCAGCCCCAGCATTTT. This gives the protein CSARPEANQPQHF.